Listed here are 6 T cell receptor beta chains from one sample, sequenced in a study of beta chain features in type 1 diabetes. Study results and limitations: Patients with Type 1 diabetes showed moderately but significantly shorter TCRB CDR3s in all four CD4+ subsets.

What was sequenced were expressed TCRB transcripts, since all of the isolated RNA had been reverse transcribed. Using immunoSEQ multiplex PCR, the repertoire was profiled, and TCRdb retains in-frame clones only, with some absent. The table includes a few hundred thousand clones, approximately 12% detected once. These receptors are not linked to any known antigen. Source material: naive CD4+ T cells from blood. Receptors were obtained from a woman aged 18-35 years with type 1 diabetes.

The chain couples TRBV4-3 to TRBJ2-3; D call uncertain. The CDR3 runs 12 residues. V lost 0 bases to trimming and J lost 5 bases, with 3 bases between them. Germline V gene sequence: CDR1 LGHNA, CDR2 YSLEER. CDR3 amino acids: CASSQDQDTQYF. CDR3 in DNA: TGCGCCAGCAGCCAAGATCAAGATACGCAGTATTTT.

The chain links TRBV2 to TRBJ2-1, with no clear D. The CDR3 has 11 amino acids. The V end lost 7 bases, the J end lost 3 bases, and 4 bases lay between the germline ends. Germline CDR1 reads SNHLY; CDR2 reads FYNNEI. The CDR3: CASNLYNEQFF. CDR3 in DNA: TGTGCCAGCAATCTCTACAATGAGCAGTTCTTC.

Only a few counts were recorded for this clone. This chain links TRBV30 with TRBJ2-3; D is perhaps TRBD2 (5 bases). The CDR3 totals 14 residues. Germline V CDR1 and CDR2: GTSNPN, SVGIG (reference sequence). V shed 1 base and J shed 0 bases, with 8 bases lying between them. The DNA of the CDR3 is TGTGCCTGGAGTGCCGGACTTAGCACAGATACGCAGTATTTT. Translated: CAWSAGLSTDTQYF.

This clone was counted a few times. V gene TRBV23-1 combines with J gene TRBJ2-7; 9 bases fit TRBD1. TRBV23-1 has ORF status, its function being uncertain. The CDR3 length is 18 residues. With V trimmed by 8 bases and J by 2 bases, 19 bases remained unmatched. CDR3 in amino acids: CASGHPPGWDRETYEQYF. The CDR3 DNA reads TGCGCCAGCGGGCATCCCCCCGGTTGGGACAGGGAGACCTACGAGCAGTACTTC.

This clone has just a few counts. The chain joins TRBV28 to TRBJ2-1; D might be TRBD2 (7 bases). Germline V gene sequence: CDR1 MDHEN, CDR2 SYDVKM. V dropped 6 bases and J dropped 4 bases, with 25 bases sitting between them. The CDR3 totals 18 residues. CDR3 residues: CASRRGPVAGEGYNEQFF. DNA of the CDR3: TGTGCCAGCAGGCGGGGGCCGGTAGCGGGCGAGGGGTACAATGAGCAGTTCTTC.

The CDR3, as DNA: TGTGCCAGCAGGAGGACAGGGTCCTACGAGCAGTACTTC. This sequence encodes CASRRTGSYEQYF. The chain carries TRBV27 and TRBJ2-7; TRBD1 aligns across 8 bases. The V gene's germline CDR1 is MNHEY and CDR2 SMNVEV (reference sequence). The CDR3 contains 13 residues. Trimming took 6 bases from V and 1 from J; bases not matched to a gene: 2.